Each of the 5 T cell receptor beta chains below was sequenced from the same sample in a study of T-cell memory formation after mild COVID-19. TCRdb re-called the 5' RACE reads with MiXCR, one entry per CDR3 protein. This table holds under 450,000 distinct CDR3 sequences, 20% to 25% found once. Sequencing was performed on PBMCs or a T cell subset sorted from them (not recorded which). These receptors were obtained from a man aged 18 to 29 who had mild COVID-19 (a few samples of this study predate the infection). Cell type and time point are not known.

This clonotype was recorded a few times. The chain has TRBV7-3 and TRBJ1-1, with TRBD1 as a possible D gene (5 bases). This CDR3 contains 13 residues. V was trimmed by 4 bases and J by 4 bases, leaving 10 bases between them. The germline gives CDR1 SGHTA, CDR2 FQGTGA. The CDR3 bases are TGTGCCAGCAGCTCTGGTGGGGGCACTGAAGCTTTCTTT. As protein: CASSSGGGTEAFF.

In this sample, this clonotype turned up many times. This chain's CDR3 is CASSWGGGPQHF. DNA for the CDR3: TGTGCCAGCAGCTGGGGTGGGGGGCCCCAGCATTTT. The rearrangement joins TRBV7-2 to TRBJ1-5, with a possible D match to TRBD1 (5 bases). Per the germline V gene, CDR1 is SGHTA and CDR2 is FQGNSA. This CDR3 is built from 12 residues. V was cut by 4 bases and J by 9 bases, with 10 bases left in between.

V usage is TRBV7-9 and J usage is TRBJ2-3; weak D call: TRBD1 (6 bases). Trimming cost V 6 bases and J 3 bases, with 16 bases left between them. This CDR3 has 15 residues. From germline, CDR1 is SEHNR and CDR2 FQNEAQ (reference sequence). CDR3 region: CASSQLRTETDTQYF. The CDR3 nucleotides are TGTGCCAGCAGTCAATTACGGACAGAGACAGATACGCAGTATTTT.

The chain uses TRBV15 and TRBJ1-1; D ambiguous. This CDR3 spans 14 amino acids. CDR1 LNHNV and CDR2 YYDKDF come from the germline V gene (reference sequence). CDR3 nucleotide sequence: TGTGCGACGGCGCCCGTAGTTGGCCCTAGTGAAGCTTTCTTT. Residues: CATAPVVGPSEAFF.

DNA for the CDR3: TGTGCCAGCAGCGAGGGACCGCCGAGCTCCTATAATTCACCCCTCCACTTT. The encoded protein is CASSEGPPSSYNSPLHF. This chain links TRBV5-4 with TRBJ1-6; tentative D call: TRBD1 (5 bases). This CDR3 region has 17 residues. From germline, CDR1 is SGHNT and CDR2 YYREEE (reference sequence). Trimming took off 4 bases at V and 0 bases at J, with 14 bases between the two ends. Drawing the rest from reference TRBV5-4 and TRBJ1-6, the complete variable domain is ETGVTQSPTHLIKTRGQQVTLRCSSQSGHNTVSWYQQALGQGPQFIFQYYREEENGRGNFPPRFSGLQFPNYSSELNVNALELDDSALYLCASSEGPPSSYNSPLHFGNGTRLTVT.